Ten or more counts support the clone carrying this TCR beta chain. Its antigen is unknown. Time point indicated: newly diagnosed GD, antithyroid drugs for less than 3 months. Researchers made the TCR library from RNA that was extracted from PBMCs. Patients met American Thyroid Association criteria for Graves' disease. This specimen comes from a study of regulatory T cells in long-lasting Graves disease. Study in general: Antithyroid drug exposure in newly diagnosed Graves' patients had lasted under 3 months.

Arm-PCR of CDR3 regions and iRepertoire HTBI primers were used to build TCR beta libraries. TCRdb analysed the multiplex PCR reads with MiXCR anew, one entry per CDR3 protein. The sample has 350,000 to 450,000 distinct CDR3 sequences; around 16% are singletons. The J segment lost 4 bases and the V segment lost 5 bases, leaving 17 bases of the junction unmatched. Looked up from germline, CDR1 is MNHEY and CDR2 is SMNVEV (reference sequence). The CDR3 sequence is 18 residues long. Findings and caveats of the study: New patients shared fewer public clonotypes (approximately 1,000) than persistent patients did (around 3,000).

These same records also appear under a second study, on T cells in Graves' hyperthyroidism and ophthalmopathy. From that second work: The diagnostic basis comprised clinical symptoms, serum thyroxine and TRAb, thyroid ultrasound and orbital computed tomography.

The rearrangement joins TRBV27 to TRBJ2-1; TRBD2 agrees at 7 bases. Sequenced material: peripheral blood mononuclear cells (PBMCs), taken at new diagnosis, from a patient treated with antithyroid drugs. The source of this sequence is a woman in her thirties or forties with Graves disease. The CDR3 DNA follows: TGTGCCAGCAGTGATAAATTTACTATGCGGGAGAGATACAATGAGCAGTTCTTC. It specifies CASSDKFTMRERYNEQFF.